What follows describes a single T cell receptor (beta chain). The method was immunoSEQ multiplex PCR; TCRdb's version includes in-frame clones alone and lacks a portion of them. Among roughly 90,000 clones, 80% to 95% were seen once, and the ten largest hold roughly 4%. Trimming took 3 bases from V and 5 from J; bases not matched to a gene: 4. The V gene's germline CDR1 is MGHRA and CDR2 YSYEKL. CDR3 length: 13 amino acids. The record originates from a study of T cell changes during pregnancy in multiple sclerosis. The sample in question was peripheral blood, obtained in the first trimester of pregnancy. The origin of this receptor is a female donor with multiple sclerosis, enrolled in a pregnancy study. The chain uses TRBV4-1 and TRBJ2-7; 7 bases agree with TRBD1. The CDR3 loop reads CASSQGTDDEQYF. In DNA, the CDR3 is TGCGCCAGCAGCCAGGGGACAGACGACGAGCAGTACTTC.